A selection of T cell receptor beta chains follows, all from one sample in a study of blood T cells in healthy people across ages. MiXCR, applied by TCRdb to the 5' RACE reads, yields one record per CDR3 protein. The sample holds about 1,400,000 distinct CDR3 sequences, approximately 59% seen once. The material sequenced was blood. The receptors were gathered from a man aged 18-30 years in good health. The CDR3 runs from the conserved cysteine through the conserved F or W. The order of the fields is J gene, clone size, V gene, D gene, CDR3 DNA, CDR3 protein. The D gene is left open where the match is weak. Clone size, where shown, is once, few, many, or a class for clones that have expanded.

>TRBJ1-2|many|TRBV9|.
TGTGCCAGCAGCGTAACAGGGCCGAATGGCTACACCTTC
CASSVTGPNGYTF
>TRBJ1-5|.|TRBV7-9|.
TGTGCCAGCAGCTTTGGACACAGCAATCAGCCCCAGCATTTT
CASSFGHSNQPQHF
>TRBJ2-4|.|TRBV20-1|.
TGCAGTGCTGTCGACAGGTCAAAAAACATTCAGTACTTC
CSAVDRSKNIQYF
>TRBJ2-5|few|TRBV29-1|TRBD1
TGCAGCGCCCATGGGACAGCGGAACAAGAGACCCAGTACTTC
CSAHGTAEQETQYF
>TRBJ1-2|.|TRBV11-2|TRBD1
TGTGCCAGCAGCCCCCACCCAGTCGGCAGGGGGGTTTTGGGGTACACCTTC
CASSPHPVGRGVLGYTF
>TRBJ2-1|.|TRBV2|.
TGTGCCAGCAGTGAACGAGGACCACGCAATGAGCAGTTCTTC
CASSERGPRNEQFF
>TRBJ2-2|.|TRBV5-4|TRBD2
TGTGCCAGCAGCTCCCGGACTAGCGGGGGGCACTCGCGGGTTACCGGGGAGCTGTTTTTT
CASSSRTSGGHSRVTGELFF
>TRBJ2-3|.|TRBV12-5|.
TGTGCTAGTGGTTTGGGACTAGTAAGCACAGATACGCAGTATTTT
CASGLGLVSTDTQYF
>TRBJ1-5|.|TRBV20-1|.
TGCAGTGCTAGAGTAGGAATTGGCGTCAAATACAATCAGCCCCAGCATTTT
CSARVGIGVKYNQPQHF
>TRBJ1-1|.|TRBV10-3|.
TGTGCCATCAGTGAGGAGGGGTTCACTGAAGCTTTCTTT
CAISEEGFTEAFF
>TRBJ1-4|.|TRBV2|TRBD1
TGTGCCAGCAGCCGCCCAGGGGGCACAAATGAAAAACTGTTTTTT
CASSRPGGTNEKLFF
>TRBJ2-5|few|TRBV4-1|TRBD2
TGCGCCAGCAGCCAAGAAGGGACTAGTCGGCAAGAGACCCAGTACTTC
CASSQEGTSRQETQYF
>TRBJ2-3|.|TRBV29-1|.
TGCAGCGTTGACTTCGGGGATGAAGATGCGCAGTATTTT
CSVDFGDEDAQYF
>TRBJ2-1|.|TRBV4-1|.
TGCGCCAGCAGCCAAGGTGACAGGCGCTCCTCCTACAATGAGCAGTTCTTC
CASSQGDRRSSYNEQFF
>TRBJ1-2|.|TRBV7-8|TRBD1
TGTGCCAGCGGCTCGGGTACAGGGGTTACCTATGGCTACACCTTC
CASGSGTGVTYGYTF
>TRBJ2-1|.|TRBV7-9|TRBD2
TGTGCCAGCAGCCCAGAATCCGGGACTAGCTCGTATGAGCAGTTCTTC
CASSPESGTSSYEQFF
>TRBJ2-5|.|TRBV12-3/TRBV12-4|.
TGTGCCATCTCTCGGGAATATGGCCGGGCGAGGGAAGAGACCCAGTACTTC
CAISREYGRAREETQYF
>TRBJ2-7|.|TRBV29-1|.
TGCAGCGTTGGGGACACAACCTACGAGCAGTACTTC
CSVGDTTYEQYF
>TRBJ2-7|.|TRBV20-1|TRBD2
TGCAGTGCTAGAGCCCTAGCGGGCCGAGGGTACGAGCAGTACTTC
CSARALAGRGYEQYF
>TRBJ2-7|.|TRBV4-1|TRBD1
TGCGCCAGCAGCCAAGAGAGGGACAGGTACGAGCAGTACTTC
CASSQERDRYEQYF
>TRBJ2-7|few|TRBV10-3|.
TGTGCCATCAGTGAGTCTAGGACGTTGTCCTACGAGCAGTACTTC
CAISESRTLSYEQYF
>TRBJ2-7|few|TRBV4-2|.
TGTGCCAGCAGCCTTCGGCACAGGGACATCTCCTACGAGCAGTACTTC
CASSLRHRDISYEQYF
>TRBJ2-7|.|TRBV6-1|.
TGTGCCAGCAGTGAAGTCCTGGGGCAGGGGGGTCACGAGCAGTACTTC
CASSEVLGQGGHEQYF
>TRBJ2-5|.|TRBV12-3/TRBV12-4|.
TGTGCCAGCAGCCCAGAGTTGGGCCGAGAGACCCAGTACTTC
CASSPELGRETQYF
>TRBJ1-1|.|TRBV27|TRBD1
TGTGCCAGCAGTGCCCGGACAGGATTCACTGAAGCTTTCTTT
CASSARTGFTEAFF
>TRBJ2-7|.|TRBV4-1|.
TGCGCCAGCAGCCAGTCCGGGACACAGAACATCTACGAGCAGTACTTC
CASSQSGTQNIYEQYF
>TRBJ2-7|.|TRBV20-1|.
TGCAGTGCTAGAGTGGGGGAGACCTACGAGCAGTACTTC
CSARVGETYEQYF